This TCR beta chain was documented in a study of molecular identifiers for immune sequencing clone quantification. In this sample, this clonotype turned up many times. Its cognate antigen is unknown. Naive CD8 T cells underwent sorting with the CD8+CD4-CCR7+CD45RA+ definition. Study results and limitations: The study found clones above 20 RNA copies held over 98% of effector molecules and under 1% in naive cells. The sizes of highly expanded clones could be underestimated when identical TCR molecules share a barcode.

Germline CDR1 is LGHDT and CDR2 is YNNKEL (reference sequence). This CDR3 spans 14 amino acids. Deletions cut 2 bases from V and 7 bases from J, with 14 bases between. TCR libraries were built in bulk with a published protocol and specific TCR primers. MiXCR, run by TCRdb on the PCR reads, gives a single entry per CDR3 protein. The sample consists of some 91,000 distinct CDR3 sequences, 24% of them appearing once. The rearrangement links TRBV3-1 to TRBJ1-2, with D possibly being TRBD1 (5 bases). This TCR was sampled from a human donor in good health. Some libraries in this study had Jurkat cell RNA spiked in. Sequences were obtained from naive CD8+ T cells from blood, with Jurkat cell RNA spiked in. The subset here: FACS-sorted CD8+CD4-CCR7+CD45RA+ naive T cells. CDR3 in DNA: TGTGCCAGCAGCCAATGGGCCCAGGGATTTGGCTACACCTTC. Amino acids: CASSQWAQGFGYTF.